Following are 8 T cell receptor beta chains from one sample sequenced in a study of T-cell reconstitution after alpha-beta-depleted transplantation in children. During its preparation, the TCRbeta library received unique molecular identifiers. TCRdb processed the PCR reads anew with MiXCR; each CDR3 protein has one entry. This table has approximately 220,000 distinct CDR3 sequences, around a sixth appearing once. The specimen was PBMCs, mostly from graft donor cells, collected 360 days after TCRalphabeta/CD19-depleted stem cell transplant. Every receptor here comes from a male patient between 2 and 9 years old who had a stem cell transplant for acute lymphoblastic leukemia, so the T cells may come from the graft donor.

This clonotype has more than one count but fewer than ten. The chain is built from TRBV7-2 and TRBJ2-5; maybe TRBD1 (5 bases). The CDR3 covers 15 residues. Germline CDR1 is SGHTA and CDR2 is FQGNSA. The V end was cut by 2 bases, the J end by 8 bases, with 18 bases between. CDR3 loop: CASSLRPTGAGTQYF. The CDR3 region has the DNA TGTGCCAGCAGCTTAAGGCCAACTGGGGCCGGTACCCAGTACTTC.

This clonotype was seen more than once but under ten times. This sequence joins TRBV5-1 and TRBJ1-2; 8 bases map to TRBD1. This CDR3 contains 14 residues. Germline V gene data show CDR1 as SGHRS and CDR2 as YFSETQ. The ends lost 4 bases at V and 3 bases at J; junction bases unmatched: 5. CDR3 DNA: TGCGCCAGCAGCCACGGACAGGGAGACTATGGCTACACCTTC. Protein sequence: CASSHGQGDYGYTF. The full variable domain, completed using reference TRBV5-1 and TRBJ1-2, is KAGVTQTPRYLIKTRGQQVTLSCSPISGHRSVSWYQQTPGQGLQFLFEYFSETQRNKGNFPGRFSGRQFSNSRSEMNVSTLELGDSALYLCASSHGQGDYGYTFGSGTRLTVV.

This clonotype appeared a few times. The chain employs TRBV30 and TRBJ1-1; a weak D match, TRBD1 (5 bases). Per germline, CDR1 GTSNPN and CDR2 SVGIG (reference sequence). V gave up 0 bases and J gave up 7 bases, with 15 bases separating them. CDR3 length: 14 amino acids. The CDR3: CAWSVRREGSEAFF. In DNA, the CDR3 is TGTGCCTGGAGTGTACGCAGGGAGGGGAGTGAAGCTTTCTTT.

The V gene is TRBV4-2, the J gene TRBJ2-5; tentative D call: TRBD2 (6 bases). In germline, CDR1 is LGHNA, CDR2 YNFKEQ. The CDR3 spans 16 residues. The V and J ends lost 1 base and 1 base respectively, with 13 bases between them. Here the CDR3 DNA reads TGTGCCAGCAGCCAAGTCCGGGACTCCTTCCAAGAGACCCAGTACTTC. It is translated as CASSQVRDSFQETQYF.

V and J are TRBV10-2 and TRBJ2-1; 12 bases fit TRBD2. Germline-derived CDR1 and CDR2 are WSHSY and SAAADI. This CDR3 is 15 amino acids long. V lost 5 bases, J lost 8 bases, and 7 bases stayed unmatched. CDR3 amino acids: CASSTLTSGGYEQFF. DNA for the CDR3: TGCGCCAGCAGTACTTTGACTAGCGGGGGTTATGAGCAGTTCTTC.

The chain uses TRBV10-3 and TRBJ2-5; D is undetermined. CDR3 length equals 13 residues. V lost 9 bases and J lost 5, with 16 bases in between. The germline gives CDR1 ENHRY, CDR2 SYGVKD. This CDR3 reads CAIWADGWETQYF. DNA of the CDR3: TGTGCCATTTGGGCAGACGGTTGGGAGACCCAGTACTTC.

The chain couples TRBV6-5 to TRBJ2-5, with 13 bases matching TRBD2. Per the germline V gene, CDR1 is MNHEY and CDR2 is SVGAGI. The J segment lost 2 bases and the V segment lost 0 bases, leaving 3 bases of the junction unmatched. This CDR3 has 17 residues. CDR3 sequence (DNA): TGTGCCAGCAGTTACTCCTGGACTAGCGGGGGTCAAGAGACCCAGTACTTC. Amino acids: CASSYSWTSGGQETQYF.

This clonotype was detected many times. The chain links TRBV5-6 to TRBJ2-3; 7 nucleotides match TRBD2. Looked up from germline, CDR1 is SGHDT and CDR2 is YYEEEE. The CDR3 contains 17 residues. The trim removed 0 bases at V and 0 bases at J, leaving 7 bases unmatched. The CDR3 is CASSLEVGRGSTDTQYF. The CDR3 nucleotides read TGTGCCAGCAGCTTGGAAGTGGGGCGGGGGAGCACAGATACGCAGTATTTT.